This T cell receptor (beta chain) was documented in a study of post-analysis software for immune sequencing data. Overall study findings and caveats: Compared with controls, patients showed significantly lower normalized Chao1 diversity. Controls showed lower frequencies than patients for five or six TRBV segments, and TRBV5-6, TRBV5-1 and TRBV20-1 were among these.

The TCR beta cDNA libraries carried unique molecular identifiers. TCRdb re-derived calls from the PCR reads in MiXCR, one entry per CDR3 protein. Found here are some 890,000 distinct CDR3 sequences, 53% of them singletons; the top ten hold under 6%. J gave up 10 bases and V 3 bases, and 6 bases lay outside the gene matches. In germline, CDR1 is SQVTM, CDR2 ANQGSEA. The CDR3 has 13 amino acids. This clonotype was counted a few times. Its antigen is undetermined. Sequenced material: blood. The chain employs TRBV29-1 and TRBJ2-5, with 12 bases lining up with TRBD2. This receptor was taken from a girl aged 5-17 years with multiple sclerosis. The CDR3 loop reads CSVEKLAGGNQYF. The DNA for the CDR3 is TGCAGCGTTGAGAAGCTAGCGGGAGGGAACCAGTACTTC.